This entry lists 26 T cell receptor beta chains sequenced from one sample in a study of technical replicates of blood from a few donors. Sequencing was performed with immunoSEQ multiplex PCR; in TCRdb, only in-frame clones are kept and a portion is missing. The sample contains about 66,000 clones, roughly 97% of which appear only once. The sequenced material came from T cells isolated from PBMCs. The receptors here all came from a human donor in good health.

The count of this clone is one. This chain connects TRBV11-3 to TRBJ2-7; the D is unclear. This CDR3 region has 13 residues. Germline loops: CDR1 SGHNT, CDR2 YENEEA. V lost 1 base and J lost 0, with 4 bases in between. The CDR3, as DNA: TGTGCCAGCAGCTTAGGGCACTCCTACGAGCAGTACTTC. Encoded protein: CASSLGHSYEQYF. The full variable domain, its missing parts supplied by reference TRBV11-3 and TRBJ2-7, is EAGVVQSPRYKIIEKKQPVAFWCNPISGHNTLYWYLQNLGQGPELLIRYENEEAVDDSQLPKDRFSAERLKGVDSTLKIQPAELGDSAVYLCASSLGHSYEQYFGPGTRLTVT.

The V and J genes are TRBV12-1 and TRBJ2-2; the D call in the table, TRBD1, was not verified against the DNA. TRBV12-1 is described as a pseudogene. The CDR3 is made up of 15 amino acids. In nucleotides, the CDR3 is TGTGCCAGCAGCTTTGAACAGGGGTTCACCGGGGAGCTGTTTTTT. Residues: CASSFEQGFTGELFF.

The V call is TRBV6-6, the J call TRBJ2-7, with a possible D match to TRBD2 (5 bases). V was clipped by 2 bases and J by 3 bases, with 8 bases between them. Looked up from germline, CDR1 is MNHNY and CDR2 is SVGAGI (reference sequence). The CDR3 runs 13 residues. Here the CDR3 reads CASSYAGLYEQYF. CDR3 coding DNA: TGTGCCAGCAGTTACGCGGGTCTCTACGAGCAGTACTTC.

This clone was picked up one time. The rearrangement links TRBV29-1 to TRBJ1-4, with a possible D match to TRBD1 (5 bases). This CDR3 spans 14 amino acids. V was trimmed by 3 bases and J by 0 bases, leaving 8 bases between them. Germline V lookup: CDR1 SQVTM, CDR2 ANQGSEA. The CDR3: CSVDTGATNEKLFF. CDR3 nucleotides: TGCAGCGTTGATACAGGAGCAACTAATGAAAAACTGTTTTTT.

This chain links TRBV29-1 with TRBJ1-2; weak D call: TRBD1 (6 bases). Germline CDR1 reads SQVTM; CDR2 reads ANQGSEA. CDR3 size: 12 residues. Between the trimmed V and J ends, which lost 6 bases and 4 bases, there was a span of 12 bases. CDR3 sequence reads: CSVPGQSYGYTF. The CDR3 bases are TGCAGCGTCCCCGGACAGTCCTATGGCTACACCTTC.

V usage is TRBV30 and J usage is TRBJ2-2, with D maybe TRBD2 (6 bases). Germline CDR1 and CDR2: GTSNPN and SVGIG (reference sequence). This CDR3 contains 16 residues. V dropped 2 bases and J dropped 5 bases, with 18 bases sitting between them. CDR3 amino acids: CAWSRILAGPTGELFF. In DNA form, the CDR3 reads TGTGCCTGGAGTCGGATCCTCGCGGGGCCGACCGGGGAGCTGTTTTTT.

J is TRBJ1-3 and V is TRBV7-9, with 9 nucleotides matching TRBD1. The V gene end was trimmed by 5 bases and the J gene end by 0 bases; junction bases not matched to a gene: 14. The CDR3 has 19 residues. From germline, CDR1 is SEHNR and CDR2 FQNEAQ (reference sequence). For the CDR3, the DNA is TGTGCCAGCAGCGCACCGGGACAGGGTGGACGTAGCTCTGGAAACACCATATATTTT. It is translated as CASSAPGQGGRSSGNTIYF.

V is TRBV4-1 and J is TRBJ2-1; TRBD2 matches 7 bases. CDR1 and CDR2 from the germline V gene are MGHRA and YSYEKL. Trimming removed 1 base from V and 8 bases from J; junction bases left unmatched: 11. This CDR3 spans 16 amino acids. Written as DNA, the CDR3 is TGCGCCAGCAGCCAAGTGGGGGGGAAGGGCGCCTATGAGCAGTTCTTC. Residues: CASSQVGGKGAYEQFF.

The chain combines TRBV7-3 with TRBJ2-2, with a tentative D call TRBD1 (6 bases). The CDR3 sequence is 14 residues long. Germline loops: CDR1 SGHTA, CDR2 FQGTGA. With 5 bases removed from V and 6 bases from J, the gap between germline ends came to 13 bases. CDR3 coding DNA: TGTGCCAGCAGCCCACTGACAGGCTCCGGGGAGCTGTTTTTT. Its protein is CASSPLTGSGELFF.

The J gene is TRBJ2-1, the V gene TRBV4-2, with D possibly being TRBD2 (6 bases). There are 15 residues in the CDR3. The germline V gene encodes CDR1 LGHNA and CDR2 YNFKEQ. V was trimmed by 3 bases and J by 8 bases, leaving 17 bases between them. CDR3 region: CASSQIQTRPDEQFF. In nucleotides, the CDR3 is TGTGCCAGCAGCCAGATTCAGACTAGACCCGATGAGCAGTTCTTC.

The gene calls are TRBV12-5 and TRBJ2-1; TRBD2 matches 12 bases. The CDR3 totals 16 residues. Per germline, CDR1 LGHNT and CDR2 FRNRAP. V shed 1 base and J 8 bases; nucleotides not matched to a gene: 6. CDR3 in DNA: TGTGCTAGTGGTTTGGCAGGACTAGCGGGAACCCATGAGCAGTTCTTC. Amino acids: CASGLAGLAGTHEQFF.

The rearrangement links TRBV2 to TRBJ1-2; D is unresolved. Germline lookup yields CDR1 SNHLY and CDR2 FYNNEI. V was cut by 3 bases and J by 4 bases, with 9 bases left in between. The CDR3 has 13 amino acids. The CDR3 DNA reads TGTGCCAGCAGTGATGGGCCTCTCTATGGCTACACCTTC. Amino acid sequence: CASSDGPLYGYTF.

V is TRBV29-1 and J is TRBJ2-3; 11 bases align to TRBD2. J lost 8 bases, V lost 4 bases, and 5 bases had no gene match. The CDR3 has 13 amino acids. The germline CDR1 and CDR2 sequences are SQVTM and ANQGSEA. The CDR3 sequence is CSVAGTSGSTQYF. In nucleotides, the CDR3 is TGCAGCGTTGCGGGGACTAGCGGAAGTACGCAGTATTTT.

J is TRBJ2-1 and V is TRBV9, with a tentative D call TRBD2 (6 bases). V was clipped by 4 bases and J by 4 bases, with 15 bases between them. The germline gives CDR1 SGDLS, CDR2 YYNGEE. This CDR3 is built from 15 residues. The CDR3: CASSIRLEEYNEQFF. The CDR3 DNA follows: TGTGCCAGCAGCATTCGACTAGAGGAATACAATGAGCAGTTCTTC.

The chain combines TRBV2 with TRBJ1-1; no definite D call. The germline V and J ends were trimmed by 7 bases and 1 base, with 13 bases remaining between them. Germline CDR1 is SNHLY and CDR2 is FYNNEI. The length of the CDR3 is 14 residues. CDR3 amino acids: CASTQNNQNTEAFF. The CDR3 nucleotides read TGTGCCAGCACGCAGAATAACCAGAACACTGAAGCTTTCTTT.

CDR3 protein: CASSSPPGARQETQYF. The CDR3 DNA reads TGTGCCAGCAGTTCCCCCCCTGGGGCAAGACAAGAGACCCAGTACTTC. This sequence joins TRBV28 and TRBJ2-5; D might be TRBD1 (5 bases). The length of the CDR3 is 16 residues. The V gene's germline CDR1 is MDHEN and CDR2 SYDVKM. Trimming took off 4 bases at V and 2 bases at J, with 17 bases between the two ends.

V usage is TRBV7-8 and J usage is TRBJ1-1; D is ambiguous. V was cut by 5 bases and J by 7 bases, with 17 bases left in between. The CDR3 runs 14 residues. Germline V CDR1 and CDR2: SGHVS, FQNEAQ. The CDR3 nucleotides are TGTGCCAGCAGCCTTAGTAAGCGGTTTTTTGAAGCTTTCTTT. Its protein is CASSLSKRFFEAFF.

The rearrangement joins TRBV30 to TRBJ1-1, with 9 bases aligning to TRBD1. After removal of 3 bases from V and 5 bases from J, the junction contained 4 bases not matched to a gene. The CDR3 has 13 amino acids. Germline assignment: CDR1 GTSNPN and CDR2 SVGIG (reference sequence). This chain's CDR3 is CAWSWTGDTEAFF. The CDR3 bases are TGTGCCTGGAGCTGGACAGGGGATACTGAAGCTTTCTTT. Full variable domain (remainder filled in from reference TRBV30 and TRBJ1-1): SQTIHQWPATLVQPVGSPLSLECTVEGTSNPNLYWYRQAAGRGLQLLFYSVGIGQISSEVPQNLSASRPQDRQFILSSKKLLLSDSGFYLCAWSWTGDTEAFFGQGTRLTVV.

V usage is TRBV15 and J usage is TRBJ2-1, with TRBD2 matching 10 bases. Germline CDR1 is LNHNV and CDR2 is YYDKDF (reference sequence). This CDR3 comprises 15 residues. With V trimmed by 0 bases and J by 6 bases, 2 bases remained unmatched. The chain's CDR3 is CATSRDLAGVNEQFF. The DNA of the CDR3 is TGTGCCACCAGCAGAGACCTAGCGGGAGTCAATGAGCAGTTCTTC.

V usage is TRBV5-4 and J usage is TRBJ2-2; D perhaps matches TRBD2 (6 bases). This CDR3 comprises 14 residues. The V gene lost 6 bases and the J gene lost 0 bases, with 9 bases spanning the gap. Germline lookup yields CDR1 SGHNT and CDR2 YYREEE (reference sequence). CDR3 amino acids: CASMWDSNTGELFF. The CDR3 DNA reads TGTGCCAGCATGTGGGACTCGAACACCGGGGAGCTGTTTTTT.

This sequence joins TRBV7-8 and TRBJ2-7; 12 bases line up with TRBD1. Germline V gene sequence: CDR1 SGHVS, CDR2 FQNEAQ. The CDR3 runs to 15 residues. Trimming removed 5 bases from V and 6 bases from J; junction bases left unmatched: 8. The CDR3 DNA follows: TGTGCCAGCAGCGCCGGGACAGGGGGCTCTGGCGAGCAGTACTTC. It is translated as CASSAGTGGSGEQYF.

The genes are TRBV11-3 and TRBJ1-3, with a possible D match to TRBD1 (6 bases). This CDR3 is 13 amino acids long. The germline V and J ends were trimmed by 6 bases and 2 bases, with 8 bases remaining between them. The germline gives CDR1 SGHNT, CDR2 YENEEA. In DNA, the CDR3 is TGTGCCAGCAGTACAGGGCCTGGAAACACCATATATTTT. Its translation: CASSTGPGNTIYF. The entire variable domain, with the rest obtained from reference TRBV11-3 and TRBJ1-3, is as follows: EAGVVQSPRYKIIEKKQPVAFWCNPISGHNTLYWYLQNLGQGPELLIRYENEEAVDDSQLPKDRFSAERLKGVDSTLKIQPAELGDSAVYLCASSTGPGNTIYFGEGSWLTVV.

The chain is built from TRBV5-6 and TRBJ2-1, with TRBD2 matching 13 bases. The CDR3 loop spans 16 amino acids. V was clipped by 4 bases and J by 5 bases; unmatched bases: 6. Germline CDR1 and CDR2: SGHDT and YYEEEE. This chain's CDR3 is CASSAGLAGVNNEQFF. The CDR3 DNA reads as TGTGCCAGCAGCGCCGGACTAGCGGGAGTTAACAATGAGCAGTTCTTC.

The chain has TRBV29-1 and TRBJ1-5; D not resolved. This CDR3 spans 16 amino acids. Trimming removed 0 bases at V and 5 bases at J, with 17 bases between. Germline V lookup: CDR1 SQVTM, CDR2 ANQGSEA. In nucleotides, the CDR3 is TGCAGCGTTGAAGAGGGTGGAGGATTTGGGGATCAGCCCCAGCATTTT. Translated: CSVEEGGGFGDQPQHF.

DNA for the CDR3: TGTGCCAGCAGTGTTGATCTAGCGGGAGGGCCCAATGAGCAGTTCTTC. It encodes CASSVDLAGGPNEQFF. The chain recombines TRBV25-1 with TRBJ2-1, with 12 positions matching TRBD2. Germline V gene sequence: CDR1 MGHDK, CDR2 SYGVNS. CDR3 size: 16 residues. The V gene end was trimmed by 4 bases and the J gene end by 6 bases; junction bases not matched to a gene: 7.

V gene TRBV10-3 combines with J gene TRBJ2-1, with 8 nucleotides matching TRBD1. V lost 8 bases and J lost 6; bases outside the gene matches: 9. This CDR3 is built from 14 residues. Germline values: CDR1 ENHRY, CDR2 SYGVKD. CDR3 in amino acids: CAISGTGGGNEQFF. The DNA of the CDR3 is TGTGCCATCTCCGGAACAGGGGGTGGCAATGAGCAGTTCTTC.